The sequence of this T cell receptor (beta chain) was determined in a study of shared clonotypes between healthy human individuals. The germline V gene encodes CDR1 SGHVS and CDR2 FQNEAQ. V lost 5 bases and J lost 0, with 20 bases in between. The CDR3 covers 17 residues. The data were produced by immunoSEQ multiplex PCR, yet TCRdb's version contains in-frame clones alone and is incomplete. Among approximately 1.5 million clones listed, 95% to 99% were seen once. The rearrangement links TRBV7-8 to TRBJ2-7; D perhaps matches TRBD1 (5 bases). The sequence was collected from a man aged 25-45 years in good health. The sequenced material came from naive CD4+ T cells sorted from blood. Subset defined: CD45RA+ positively selected. CDR3 nucleotides: TGTGCCAGCAGCACATACGCGACAGCTTTCAGCTCCTACGAGCAGTACTTC. Its translation is CASSTYATAFSSYEQYF. The whole variable domain, filled in from reference TRBV7-8 and TRBJ2-7, reads GAGVSQSPRYKVAKRGQDVALRCDPISGHVSLFWYQQALGQGPEFLTYFQNEAQLDKSGLPSDRFFAERPEGSVSTLKIQRTQQEDSAVYLCASSTYATAFSSYEQYFGPGTRLTVT.